These 22 T cell receptor beta chains share one sample of origin, sequenced in a study of blood T cell repertoires in COVID-19. TCRdb's table, derived via immunoSEQ multiplex PCR, lists solely in-frame clones and lacks some. The profile shows roughly 150,000 clones, roughly four fifths of them singletons. The material sequenced was peripheral blood. These receptors originate from a woman of 80 years or more with acute or convalescent COVID-19.

The rearrangement links TRBV12-5 to TRBJ1-1; unclear D gene. Trimming shortened V by 5 bases and J by 2 bases, and 12 bases separated the two germline ends. The CDR3 runs to 14 residues. In germline, CDR1 is LGHNT, CDR2 FRNRAP. The CDR3 DNA reads as TGTGCTAGTGGTCCCAGACAAGCAAACACTGAAGCTTTCTTT. This codes for CASGPRQANTEAFF.

This clone was picked up one time. This sequence joins TRBV5-6 and TRBJ2-7, with TRBD2 matching 13 bases. Germline assignment: CDR1 SGHDT and CDR2 YYEEEE. The CDR3 runs to 19 residues. Trimming removed 4 bases from V and 6 bases from J; junction bases left unmatched: 19. The CDR3 region is CASSPTGTSGTRVAGEQYF. DNA for the CDR3: TGTGCCAGCAGCCCAACCGGGACTAGCGGGACTAGGGTGGCGGGCGAGCAGTACTTC.

The rearrangement joins TRBV19 to TRBJ1-2; the match to TRBD1 covers 10 bases. The CDR3 has 15 amino acids. V gave up 6 bases and J gave up 4 bases; unmatched junction bases: 8. CDR1 LNHDA and CDR2 SQIVND come from the germline V gene (reference sequence). CDR3 in DNA: TGTGCCAGTAGGGGGACAGGGGCCCCCGGCTATGGCTACACCTTC. It yields the protein CASRGTGAPGYGYTF.

This clone came up a few times. The rearrangement links TRBV12-3 or TRBV12-4 to TRBJ1-6, with D uncertain. The V and J ends lost 5 bases and 11 bases respectively, with 13 bases between them. The CDR3 spans 13 residues. The CDR3 spells CASSPRHGAPLHF. The CDR3 region has the DNA TGTGCCAGCAGTCCACGACACGGGGCACCCCTCCACTTT.

V and J are TRBV6-5 and TRBJ1-2; D might be TRBD1 (5 bases). There are 12 residues in the CDR3. V was shortened by 7 bases and J by 8 bases, with 14 bases between the two germline ends. CDR1 is MNHEY, CDR2 SVGAGI, per germline. The CDR3 nucleotides are TGTGCCAGCATCGGGAGGGACCGGGGCTACACCTTC. This gives the protein CASIGRDRGYTF.

The V and J genes are TRBV18 and TRBJ2-1; D perhaps matches TRBD1 (5 bases). The CDR3 length is 13 residues. Trimming shortened V by 4 bases and J by 5 bases, and 9 bases separated the two germline ends. The germline CDR1 and CDR2 sequences are KGHSH and LQKENI. This CDR3 is CASSRQQDNEQFF. As DNA, the CDR3 is TGTGCCAGCTCACGACAGCAGGACAATGAGCAGTTCTTC.

The gene calls are TRBV2 and TRBJ1-6; D perhaps matches TRBD1 (6 bases). Germline CDR1 is SNHLY and CDR2 is FYNNEI. The V end lost 6 bases, the J end lost 8 bases, and 11 bases lay between the germline ends. The CDR3 extends over 13 amino acids. This chain's CDR3 is CASSGQKDSPLHF. CDR3 sequence (DNA): TGTGCCAGCAGCGGACAGAAGGATTCACCCCTCCACTTT.

The rearrangement joins TRBV19 to TRBJ1-6, with a possible D match to TRBD1 (5 bases). The CDR3 consists of 14 residues. The V end was cut by 4 bases, the J end by 7 bases, with 11 bases between. Germline CDR1 is LNHDA and CDR2 is SQIVND (reference sequence). DNA for the CDR3: TGTGCCAGTAGTACGAGGGACTACAATTCACCCCTCCACTTT. The encoded protein is CASSTRDYNSPLHF. The variable domain in full, completed from reference TRBV19 and TRBJ1-6, reads DGGITQSPKYLFRKEGQNVTLSCEQNLNHDAMYWYRQDPGQGLRLIYYSQIVNDFQKGDIAEGYSVSREKKESFPLTVTSAQKNPTAFYLCASSTRDYNSPLHFGNGTRLTVT.

The chain is built from TRBV2 and TRBJ1-5; D is undetermined. Germline assignment: CDR1 SNHLY and CDR2 FYNNEI. V shed 0 bases and J shed 5 bases, with 5 bases lying between them. CDR3 length equals 13 residues. The chain's CDR3 is CASSEARDQPQHF. In DNA form, the CDR3 reads TGTGCCAGCAGTGAAGCACGAGATCAGCCCCAGCATTTT.

The chain has TRBV11-1 and TRBJ2-5; 7 nucleotides agree with TRBD1. This CDR3 has 15 residues. V lost 2 bases to trimming and J lost 3 bases; unmatched junction nucleotides: 6. Germline-derived CDR1 and CDR2 are SGHAT and FQDESV (reference sequence). In nucleotides, the CDR3 is TGTGCCAGCAGCTTATCTAACAGGGGAGAAGAGACCCAGTACTTC. Its protein is CASSLSNRGEETQYF.

This clone was counted ten times or more. This chain uses TRBV7-9 with TRBJ2-7, with D maybe TRBD2 (5 bases). Germline V gives CDR1 SEHNR, CDR2 FQNEAQ (reference sequence). The CDR3 loop spans 14 amino acids. Deletions cut 2 bases from V and 4 bases from J, with 12 bases between. CDR3 bases: TGTGCCAGCAGCTTATCGTTTAGGGAGTACGAGCAGTACTTC. Its protein product is CASSLSFREYEQYF. The full variable domain, completed using reference TRBV7-9 and TRBJ2-7, is DTGVSQNPRHKITKRGQNVTFRCDPISEHNRLYWYRQTLGQGPEFLTYFQNEAQLEKSRLLSDRFSAERPKGSFSTLEIQRTEQGDSAMYLCASSLSFREYEQYFGPGTRLTVT.

The chain couples TRBV16 to TRBJ1-3, with TRBD1 matching over 8 bases. V lost 0 bases and J lost 0; bases outside the gene matches: 1. The CDR3 length is 16 residues. Germline V gives CDR1 KGHSY, CDR2 FQNENV. The CDR3 is CASSQSGTGSGNTIYF. The CDR3, as DNA: TGTGCCAGCAGCCAATCGGGGACAGGCTCTGGAAACACCATATATTTT.

This chain joins TRBV4-2 and TRBJ1-4; no clear D. Germline V gives CDR1 LGHNA, CDR2 YNFKEQ. This CDR3 is 16 amino acids long. V lost 0 bases and J lost 7, with 15 bases in between. This CDR3 reads CASSQEGVRSGEKLFF. The CDR3 DNA is TGTGCCAGCAGCCAAGAGGGAGTGAGGTCCGGTGAAAAACTGTTTTTT.

J is TRBJ2-7 and V is TRBV6-5; no clear D gene. This CDR3 contains 12 residues. Trimming took off 3 bases at V and 5 bases at J, with 8 bases between the two ends. Germline CDR1 MNHEY, CDR2 SVGAGI. CDR3 sequence reads: CASSYTRNEQYF. As DNA, the CDR3 is TGTGCCAGCAGTTATACGAGGAACGAGCAGTACTTC.

The chain links TRBV19 to TRBJ1-3; 12 nucleotides align to TRBD1. The trim removed 8 bases at V and 4 bases at J, leaving 6 bases unmatched. The germline CDR1 and CDR2 sequences are LNHDA and SQIVND (reference sequence). The CDR3 totals 15 residues. CDR3 sequence reads: CASLRDRGLGNTIYF. CDR3 nucleotide sequence: TGTGCCAGTCTCCGGGACAGGGGGCTCGGAAACACCATATATTTT.

V usage is TRBV29-1 and J usage is TRBJ1-2; tentatively, D is TRBD1 (6 bases). Trimming took off 6 bases at V and 6 bases at J, with 20 bases between the two ends. The CDR3 length is 14 residues. The V gene's germline CDR1 is SQVTM and CDR2 ANQGSEA. CDR3 region: CSVHVQDRYDGYTF. The DNA for the CDR3 is TGCAGCGTGCACGTCCAGGACAGATATGATGGCTACACCTTC.

V is TRBV6-5 and J is TRBJ2-1; a possible D gene is TRBD2 (6 bases). CDR1 is MNHEY, CDR2 SVGAGI, per germline. Trimming pared 4 bases from V and 7 bases from J, leaving 17 bases between. CDR3 size: 15 residues. The CDR3 coding sequence is TGTGCCAGCAGTTCTCCAAAGGCGGGGAAGAATGAGCAGTTCTTC. It yields the protein CASSSPKAGKNEQFF.

This clone was seen more than once but under ten times. The chain combines TRBV18 with TRBJ1-4, with 8 bases lining up with TRBD1. The germline V gene has CDR1 KGHSH and CDR2 LQKENI. The CDR3 sequence is 14 residues long. The junction had 0 bases not matched to a gene; V was cut back by 5 bases and J by 1 base. The DNA for the CDR3 is TGTGCCAGCTCAGACAGGGGAACTAATGAAAAACTGTTTTTT. Its translation is CASSDRGTNEKLFF.

The chain has TRBV15 and TRBJ2-3, with 7 nucleotides matching TRBD2. Germline CDR1 is LNHNV and CDR2 is YYDKDF (reference sequence). The V gene end was trimmed by 0 bases and the J gene end by 2 bases; junction bases not matched to a gene: 5. This CDR3 has 16 amino acids. The CDR3 region is CATSREASGNTDTQYF. CDR3 DNA sequence: TGTGCCACCAGCAGAGAGGCTAGCGGAAACACAGATACGCAGTATTTT.

J is TRBJ1-6 and V is TRBV27, with 8 bases matching TRBD1. The CDR3 contains 14 residues. Germline CDR1 MNHEY, CDR2 SMNVEV (reference sequence). J was trimmed by 9 bases and V by 2 bases; bases with no gene match: 3. The chain's CDR3 is CASSLGQGGSPLHF. CDR3 DNA sequence: TGTGCCAGCAGTTTAGGACAGGGTGGTTCACCCCTCCACTTT.

The gene calls are TRBV14 and TRBJ2-3, with D possibly matching TRBD2 (5 bases). Germline V gene sequence: CDR1 SGHDN, CDR2 FVKESK. V lost 0 bases and J 5 bases, leaving 18 bases between the germline ends. The CDR3 runs to 17 residues. The CDR3, as DNA: TGTGCCAGCAGCCAAGAAATCGGTATCACGGGAAGAGATACGCAGTATTTT. Protein sequence: CASSQEIGITGRDTQYF.

The V gene is TRBV27, the J gene TRBJ2-3; D gene unclear. Germline assignment: CDR1 MNHEY and CDR2 SMNVEV (reference sequence). Trimming pared 7 bases from V and 8 bases from J, leaving 16 bases between. The CDR3 runs 13 residues. CDR3 DNA sequence: TGTGCCAGCAAAAATCCCAGCGTGGGTACGCAGTATTTT. Residues: CASKNPSVGTQYF.